One sample yielded the 10 T cell receptor beta chains listed below, sequenced in a study of blood T cell repertoires in COVID-19. Sequencing used immunoSEQ multiplex PCR; TCRdb keeps in-frame clones, though not all of them. This repertoire shows about 130,000 clones, about 72% found once; its top ten account for 1.5% to 2%. Sequencing was done on a sample of peripheral blood. The origin of the receptors is a woman in her 70s with acute or convalescent COVID-19.

On this clone itself: Being one base from a much bigger clone, this may be a read error. The same CDR3 also results from other DNA sequences found in this sample. The J gene is TRBJ1-6, the V gene TRBV4-3; no definite D call. CDR1 LGHNA and CDR2 YSLEER come from the germline V gene. CDR3 length: 12 amino acids. CDR3 in amino acids: CASRSFNSPLHF. The CDR3 DNA reads TGCGCTAGCCGTTCTTTTAATTCACCCCTCCACTTT.

The chain links TRBV27 to TRBJ1-6, with unresolved D. Germline CDR1 is MNHEY and CDR2 is SMNVEV (reference sequence). CDR3 length: 19 residues. V dropped 1 base and J dropped 0 bases, with 16 bases sitting between them. The CDR3 loop reads CASSLYPPTTSSYNSPLHF. The CDR3 DNA reads TGTGCCAGCAGTTTATATCCCCCGACAACGAGCTCCTATAATTCACCCCTCCACTTT.

This clone was picked up one time. V gene TRBV3-1 (or the pseudogene TRBV3-2) combines with J gene TRBJ2-7; 8 bases align to TRBD1. The CDR3 totals 14 residues. The V gene end was trimmed by 2 bases and the J gene end by 6 bases; junction bases not matched to a gene: 6. The germline V gene encodes CDR1 LGHDT and CDR2 YNNKEL (reference sequence). The CDR3 DNA sequence: TGTGCCAGCAGCCAATATCAGGGGGCGGGCGAGCAGTACTTC. Encoded protein: CASSQYQGAGEQYF.

The chain employs TRBV5-5 and TRBJ1-3, with TRBD1 matching 10 bases. V was pared by 4 bases and J by 8 bases, with 15 bases of the junction left unmatched. The CDR3 loop spans 17 amino acids. Germline-derived CDR1 and CDR2 are SGHKS and YYEKEE (reference sequence). Written as DNA, the CDR3 is TGTGCCAGCAGCCGCCAGGCCGGGACAGGGGTTACAGACACCATATATTTT. Amino acids: CASSRQAGTGVTDTIYF.

V is TRBV3-1 (or the pseudogene TRBV3-2) and J is TRBJ2-1; D perhaps matches TRBD2 (5 bases). This CDR3 has 14 amino acids. Trimming removed 2 bases from V and 10 bases from J, with 15 bases in between. Germline assignment: CDR1 LGHDT and CDR2 YNNKEL (reference sequence). The CDR3 DNA follows: TGTGCCAGCAGCCAACCCCCTGTGGAGGACGAGCAGTTCTTC. It encodes CASSQPPVEDEQFF.

This chain uses TRBV15 with TRBJ2-2; 7 bases fit TRBD1. The CDR3 totals 14 residues. Germline V gene lookup returns CDR1 LNHNV and CDR2 YYDKDF (reference sequence). Unmatched junction bases numbered 2, after V lost 0 bases and J lost 7 bases. The CDR3 nucleotides are TGTGCCACCAGCAGAGACAGGGGGTACGGGGAGCTGTTTTTT. Its translation is CATSRDRGYGELFF. Using reference TRBV15 and TRBJ2-2 for the parts outside the CDR3, the full variable domain is DAMVIQNPRYQVTQFGKPVTLSCSQTLNHNVMYWYQQKSSQAPKLLFHYYDKDFNNEADTPDNFQSRRPNTSFCFLDIRSPGLGDTAMYLCATSRDRGYGELFFGEGSRLTVL.

The CDR3 nucleotides read TGCAGTGCTAGTGTTCCGAGACAGGGGGCGTACGAGCAGTACTTC. It translates to CSASVPRQGAYEQYF. The rearrangement uses TRBV20-1 and TRBJ2-7, with 10 bases matching TRBD1. J was trimmed by 4 bases and V by 3 bases; bases with no gene match: 9. This CDR3 is 15 amino acids long. Germline V CDR1 and CDR2: DFQATT, SNEGSKA (reference sequence).

The gene calls are TRBV10-1 and TRBJ2-2; maybe TRBD2 (6 bases). Trimming shortened V by 4 bases and J by 4 bases, and 19 bases separated the two germline ends. The CDR3 covers 17 residues. CDR1 WNHNN and CDR2 SYGVQD come from the germline V gene (reference sequence). The CDR3 sequence: CASSGGYGGMSTGELFF. The CDR3 coding sequence is TGCGCCAGCAGTGGGGGCTATGGCGGGATGAGCACCGGGGAGCTGTTTTTT.

This chain joins TRBV30 and TRBJ1-5, with 9 bases matching TRBD1. The trim removed 3 bases at V and 2 bases at J, leaving 5 bases unmatched. Germline assignment: CDR1 GTSNPN and CDR2 SVGIG (reference sequence). The CDR3 runs to 15 residues. In DNA, the CDR3 is TGTGCCTGGAGATTACAGGGGGCGCGCAATCAGCCCCAGCATTTT. It translates to CAWRLQGARNQPQHF.

This clone has just a few counts. The V and J genes are TRBV27 and TRBJ2-7; 11 bases agree with TRBD2. Germline CDR1 reads MNHEY; CDR2 reads SMNVEV (reference sequence). The V and J ends lost 8 bases and 0 bases, in that order; junction bases with no gene match: 6. The CDR3 is made up of 15 amino acids. This chain's CDR3 is CASGLAGWSSYEQYF. In nucleotides, the CDR3 is TGTGCCAGCGGACTAGCGGGCTGGAGCTCCTACGAGCAGTACTTC.